Shown below are 7 T cell receptor beta chains from a single sample sequenced in a study of regulatory T cells in long-lasting Graves disease. Both iRepertoire HTBI primers and Arm-PCR of CDR3 regions were used to build the TCR beta libraries. TCRdb processed the multiplex PCR reads anew with MiXCR; each CDR3 protein has one entry. The table records around 450,000 distinct CDR3 sequences, under 25% of them present only once. This sample's time point: persistent/refractory GD, antithyroid drugs over 5 years with positive TRAb. Preparation of the TCR library used RNA extracted from PBMCs. Sequences were derived from peripheral blood mononuclear cells (PBMCs), sampled when the disease was refractory, from a patient treated with antithyroid drugs. The source of these receptors is a female donor with Graves disease.

In its sample, this clonotype was seen many times. The genes are TRBV11-2 and TRBJ2-7, with a weak D call TRBD1 (6 bases). This CDR3 is 15 amino acids long. Trimming took 2 bases from V and 3 from J, leaving 14 bases between them. Per the germline V gene, CDR1 is SGHAT and CDR2 is FQNNGV. CDR3 DNA sequence: TGTGCCAGCAGCTTATCCGCTGGACAGAACTACGAGCAGTACTTC. This translates into CASSLSAGQNYEQYF.

This clonotype has ten or more counts. V is TRBV28 and J is TRBJ1-5; no clear D gene. The V gene lost 2 bases and the J gene lost 9 bases, with 17 bases spanning the gap. This CDR3 comprises 15 residues. Per the germline V gene, CDR1 is MDHEN and CDR2 is SYDVKM. CDR3 loop: CASSLGRAAGLPQHF. The DNA of the CDR3 is TGTGCCAGCAGTTTAGGGCGAGCGGCGGGTCTGCCCCAGCATTTT.

Details on this clonotype: Just one base apart from a much larger clone, this may be a read error. The CDR3 end shows no conserved phenylalanine or tryptophan, and so a read error is likely. The rearrangement links TRBV28 to TRBJ1-6; a possible D gene is TRBD1 (6 bases). From germline, CDR1 is MDHEN and CDR2 SYDVKM. Trimming removed 8 bases at V and 5 bases at J, with 13 bases between. The CDR3 extends over 14 amino acids. CDR3 sequence reads: CASSRAGDNSPLHL. The CDR3 DNA reads TGTGCCAGCTCTCGGGCAGGGGATAATTCACCCCTCCACCTT.

This clonotype was seen only once. This chain links TRBV28 with TRBJ2-5; 12 bases are shared with TRBD2. The last part of the DNA fits TRBJ2-1 better; the J call may be wrong. Germline CDR1 MDHEN, CDR2 SYDVKM. This CDR3 is 15 amino acids long. The CDR3 DNA reads as TGTGCCAGCAGTTCTAGCGGGAGGGCCACTCGTGAGCAGTTCTTC. The encoded protein is CASSSSGRATREQFF.

The rearrangement uses TRBV4-2 and TRBJ2-7; 11 bases are a match to TRBD2. V lost 3 bases, J lost 0 bases, and 7 bases stayed unmatched. Germline CDR1 and CDR2: LGHNA and YNFKEQ. This CDR3 has 17 amino acids. CDR3 nucleotides: TGTGCCAGCAGCCATCTTGGACTAGCGGGCTCCTCCTACGAGCAGTACTTC. Translating it yields CASSHLGLAGSSYEQYF.

On this clonotype: With a much larger clone just one base away, this may be a read error. The CDR3 region is CASRGKRDSYEQYF. The DNA of the CDR3 is TGTGCCAGCAGGGGGAAAAGGGACTCCTACGAGCAGTACTTC. The chain is built from TRBV6-1 and TRBJ2-7; D not certain. The CDR3 contains 14 residues. Between the trimmed V and J ends, which lost 6 bases and 0 bases, there was a span of 12 bases. Germline loops: CDR1 MNHNS, CDR2 SASEGT.

The V and J genes are TRBV6-2 or TRBV6-3 and TRBJ2-7; 15 bases are a match to TRBD2. Trimming took 5 bases from V and 6 from J; bases not matched to a gene: 2. The CDR3 spans 14 residues. Germline lookup yields CDR1 MNHEY and CDR2 SVGEGT. The DNA of the CDR3 is TGTGCCAGCAGTAGGACTAGCGGGAGGGGCGAGCAGTACTTC. This translates into CASSRTSGRGEQYF.